The TCR beta chain under discussion was sequenced for a study of OX40 agonist ivuxolimab in advanced cancers. Whole-study findings and limits: Expanded clones belonging to CD8+ T cells outnumbered, on average, those of CD4+.

Trimming cost V 1 base and J 8 bases; bases outside gene matches: 11. The CDR3 is 16 amino acids. Germline CDR1 is SGHTA and CDR2 is FQGNSA. The assay was immunoSEQ multiplex PCR, and TCRdb's table has in-frame clones only and misses some. The data show 60,000 to 75,000 clones, 70% to 90% seen once. This clone showed up just a few times. Antigen specificity is unknown. The sample in question was CD4+ or CD8+ T cells sorted from blood, obtained in a trial of the OX40 agonist ivuxolimab. This chain connects TRBV7-2 to TRBJ1-2; 9 bases match TRBD1. The clonotype originates from an adult with an advanced solid tumor such as melanoma, head and neck, liver or kidney cancer. The DNA for the CDR3 is TGTGCCAGCAGCTTAGGTGCGACAGGGGGACAATCAGGCTACACCTTC. Its translation is CASSLGATGGQSGYTF.